This T cell receptor beta chain comes out of a study of shared clonotypes between healthy human individuals. Study details: For every donor, three CD4 naive, three CD4 memory, two CD8 naive and one CD8 memory plates were used. Overall study findings and caveats: Incompleteness in sorted-subset sequencing, despite large depth, was shown by rarefaction. Of the naive CD4 clonotypes, around 4.7% were shared across a handful of donors.

Turning to this clone: The antigen is not known.

Germline-derived CDR1 and CDR2 are LNHDA and SQIVND (reference sequence). V shed 4 bases and J shed 3 bases, with 11 bases lying between them. The CDR3 consists of 14 residues. Genomic DNA of each subset was evenly split across several immunoSEQ plates. Only in-frame clones appear in the TCRdb table, and some are missing; sequencing was by immunoSEQ multiplex PCR. The profile shows nearly 1 million clones, 70% to 85% of them singletons. This rearrangement joins TRBV19 to TRBJ2-3; D might be TRBD1 (5 bases). Sequenced material: memory CD4+ T cells sorted from blood. The subset is: CD45RA-negative fraction. This sequence was found in a man between 18 and 35 years old in good health. The CDR3 coding sequence is TGTGCCAGTAGTACAACCCCAGGGACAGATACGCAGTATTTT. Its protein product is CASSTTPGTDTQYF.